One sample yielded the 6 T cell receptor beta chains listed below, sequenced in a study of blood T cell repertoires in COVID-19. The table came from immunoSEQ multiplex PCR; TCRdb's copy has only in-frame clones and leaves some out. The data show 130,000 to 150,000 clones, under 85% seen once. Material for sequencing was peripheral blood. All receptors come from an elderly woman in a cohort sampled during active or convalescent COVID-19.

V gene TRBV28 combines with J gene TRBJ2-1; TRBD1 aligns across 10 bases. The V and J ends lost 4 bases and 7 bases, in that order; junction bases with no gene match: 10. The CDR3 is made up of 16 amino acids. The germline V gene encodes CDR1 MDHEN and CDR2 SYDVKM. The DNA for the CDR3 is TGTGCCAGCAGTTCCCTCCTTCGGGACAGGGGTAATGAGCAGTTCTTC. This encodes CASSSLLRDRGNEQFF.

The chain uses TRBV6-2 or TRBV6-3 and TRBJ1-6; D is perhaps TRBD1 (5 bases). Germline CDR1 MNHEY, CDR2 SVGEGT. The CDR3 runs to 16 residues. Trimming shortened V by 6 bases and J by 5 bases, and 17 bases separated the two germline ends. CDR3 bases: TGTGCCAGCAGCCGCTCCTTTAGGGGAAATAATTCACCCCTCCACTTT. Amino acids: CASSRSFRGNNSPLHF.

This clone was counted a few times. The J gene is TRBJ1-1, the V gene TRBV18, with D perhaps matching TRBD1 (6 bases). The CDR3 spans 15 residues. The germline gives CDR1 KGHSH, CDR2 LQKENI. V lost 3 bases to trimming and J lost 0 bases, with 11 bases between them. The CDR3 DNA sequence: TGTGCCAGCTCACCTGACGGACAGATGAACACTGAAGCTTTCTTT. It encodes CASSPDGQMNTEAFF.

V gene TRBV28 combines with J gene TRBJ1-2; tentative D call: TRBD1 (6 bases). Germline CDR1 MDHEN, CDR2 SYDVKM. V was pared by 7 bases and J by 2 bases, with 11 bases between. The CDR3 spans 13 residues. The CDR3: CASNGRGNYGYTF. CDR3 DNA: TGTGCCAGCAACGGTAGGGGGAACTATGGCTACACCTTC.

The chain employs TRBV4-1 and TRBJ2-1; 9 bases align to TRBD2. The germline V gene encodes CDR1 MGHRA and CDR2 YSYEKL. This CDR3 has 15 residues. The V segment lost 1 base and the J segment 6 bases; nucleotides outside the gene matches: 4. DNA for the CDR3: TGCGCCAGCAGCCAAGGGTTAGCGGGGGTCAATGAGCAGTTCTTC. Translating it yields CASSQGLAGVNEQFF.

This chain joins TRBV19 and TRBJ2-4; a weak D match, TRBD1 (6 bases). Between the trimmed V and J ends, which lost 0 bases and 1 base, there was a span of 16 bases. This CDR3 region has 18 residues. The germline CDR1 and CDR2 sequences are LNHDA and SQIVND (reference sequence). The CDR3 loop is CASSIDPWTERAKNIQYF. For the CDR3, the DNA is TGTGCCAGTAGTATAGACCCCTGGACAGAGAGGGCCAAAAACATTCAGTACTTC.